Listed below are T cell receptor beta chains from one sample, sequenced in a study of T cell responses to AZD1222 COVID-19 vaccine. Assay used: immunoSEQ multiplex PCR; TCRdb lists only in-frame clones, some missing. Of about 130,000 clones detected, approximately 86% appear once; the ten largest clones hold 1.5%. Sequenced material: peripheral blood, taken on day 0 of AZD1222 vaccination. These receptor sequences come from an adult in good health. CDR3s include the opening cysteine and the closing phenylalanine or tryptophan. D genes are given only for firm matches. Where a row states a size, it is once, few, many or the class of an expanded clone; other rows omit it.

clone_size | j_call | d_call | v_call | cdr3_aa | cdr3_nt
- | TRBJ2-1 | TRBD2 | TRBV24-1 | CATSDGGGVDEQFF | TGTGCCACCAGTGACGGCGGGGGGGTGGATGAGCAGTTCTTC
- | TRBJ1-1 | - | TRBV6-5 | CATRGANTEAFF | TGTGCCACCCGCGGGGCGAACACTGAAGCTTTCTTT
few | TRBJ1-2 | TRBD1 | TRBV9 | CASSPRTGSYGYTF | TGTGCCAGCAGCCCCCGGACAGGCAGCTATGGCTACACCTTC
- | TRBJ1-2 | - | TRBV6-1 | CASSEGGGMSYGYTF | TGTGCCAGCAGTGAAGGGGGCGGGATGAGCTATGGCTACACCTTC
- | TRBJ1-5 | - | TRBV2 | CASGRNQPQHF | TGTGCCAGCGGACGCAATCAGCCCCAGCATTTT
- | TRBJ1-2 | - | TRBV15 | CATSRGVKADRRYGYTF | TGTGCCACCAGCAGAGGAGTTAAGGCAGACCGCCGCTATGGCTACACCTTC
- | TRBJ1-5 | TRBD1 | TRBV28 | CASRRQGVGSNQPQHF | TGTGCCAGCAGGCGACAGGGGGTCGGGAGCAATCAGCCCCAGCATTTT
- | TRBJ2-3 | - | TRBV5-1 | CASSGRTRATDTQYF | TGCGCCAGCAGCGGACGAACGCGGGCGACAGATACGCAGTATTTT
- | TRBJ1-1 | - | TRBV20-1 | CSARETEAFF | TGCAGTGCTAGGGAGACTGAAGCTTTCTTT
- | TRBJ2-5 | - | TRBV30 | CAWTTTGLETQYF | TGTGCCTGGACTACGACTGGGTTGGAGACCCAGTACTTC
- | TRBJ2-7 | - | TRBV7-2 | CASATSFHREQYF | TGTGCCAGCGCGACGAGTTTCCATAGGGAGCAGTACTTC
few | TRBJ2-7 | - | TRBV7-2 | CASSSPGLSTYEQYF | TGTGCCAGCAGCTCCCCGGGACTCTCGACCTACGAGCAGTACTTC
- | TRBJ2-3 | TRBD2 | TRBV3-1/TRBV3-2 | CASSQGLAADTQYF | TGTGCCAGCAGCCAGGGACTAGCGGCGGATACGCAGTATTTT
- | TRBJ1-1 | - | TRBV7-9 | CASRKGMGNTEAFF | TGTGCCAGCAGAAAGGGGATGGGGAACACTGAAGCTTTCTTT
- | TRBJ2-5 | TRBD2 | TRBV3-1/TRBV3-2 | CASSQQTSGVVTQYF | TGTGCCAGCAGCCAACAGACTAGCGGAGTCGTGACCCAGTACTTC
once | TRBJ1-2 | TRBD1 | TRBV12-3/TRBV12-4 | CASSGTADGYTF | TGTGCCAGCAGTGGGACAGCGGATGGCTACACCTTC
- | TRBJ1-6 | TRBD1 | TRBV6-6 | CASKQGAEGSPLHF | TGTGCCAGCAAACAGGGGGCGGAAGGATCACCCCTCCACTTT
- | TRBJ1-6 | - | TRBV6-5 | CASSPTGSSPLHF | TGTGCCAGCAGTCCTACTGGGAGTTCACCCCTCCACTTT
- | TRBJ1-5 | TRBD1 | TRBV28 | CASRRQGSSNQPQHF | TGTGCCAGCAGGCGACAGGGTAGTAGCAATCAGCCCCAGCATTTT
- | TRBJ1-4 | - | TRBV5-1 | CASSYLQSTNEKLFF | TGCGCCAGCAGCTACCTACAATCAACTAATGAAAAACTGTTTTTT